This T cell receptor (beta chain) was retrieved from a study of cytomegalovirus exposure and HLA in healthy donors. This clone was recorded once. Its antigen is still unknown. V lost 10 bases, J lost 4 bases, and 18 bases lay in between. Germline V lookup: CDR1 MNHNS, CDR2 SASEGT. The CDR3 spans 14 residues. The primer mix had 60 Vbeta and 13 Jbeta primers. Here immunoSEQ multiplex PCR was the method, and the copy in TCRdb shows in-frame clones only, minus some. The sample records fewer than 350,000 clones, around nine tenths being singletons. Overall study results and limits: After further analysis at a later stage, 17,000 or so TCR beta sequences were associated with HLA alleles at 0.05 false discovery rate. Analysis was carried out at a later point, and it linked a missense DCLRE1C variant to TCR beta V- and J-gene trimming.

The V gene is TRBV6-1, the J gene TRBJ2-3; TRBD1 is a possible D gene (6 bases). This receptor was obtained from a woman aged 18-30 years in good health and CMV-seronegative. Sequenced material: PBMCs. The CDR3 DNA reads TGTGCCACCTACCTGGAACAGGGCCCAGATACGCAGTATTTT. Protein: CATYLEQGPDTQYF.